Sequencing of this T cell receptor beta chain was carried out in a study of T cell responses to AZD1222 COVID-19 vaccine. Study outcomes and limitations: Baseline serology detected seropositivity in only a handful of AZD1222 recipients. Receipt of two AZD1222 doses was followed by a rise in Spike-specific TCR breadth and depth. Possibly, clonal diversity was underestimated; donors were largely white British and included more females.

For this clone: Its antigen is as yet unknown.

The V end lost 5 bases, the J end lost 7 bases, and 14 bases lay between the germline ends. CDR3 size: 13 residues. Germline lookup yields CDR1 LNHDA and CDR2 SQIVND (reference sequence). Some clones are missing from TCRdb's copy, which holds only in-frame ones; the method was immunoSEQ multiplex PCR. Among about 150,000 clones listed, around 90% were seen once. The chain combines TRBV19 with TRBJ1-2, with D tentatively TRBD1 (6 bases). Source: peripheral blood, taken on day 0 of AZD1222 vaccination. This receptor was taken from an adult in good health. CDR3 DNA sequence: TGTGCCAGTAGTCCAGCCAGGGGAGGTGGCTACACCTTC. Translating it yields CASSPARGGGYTF.